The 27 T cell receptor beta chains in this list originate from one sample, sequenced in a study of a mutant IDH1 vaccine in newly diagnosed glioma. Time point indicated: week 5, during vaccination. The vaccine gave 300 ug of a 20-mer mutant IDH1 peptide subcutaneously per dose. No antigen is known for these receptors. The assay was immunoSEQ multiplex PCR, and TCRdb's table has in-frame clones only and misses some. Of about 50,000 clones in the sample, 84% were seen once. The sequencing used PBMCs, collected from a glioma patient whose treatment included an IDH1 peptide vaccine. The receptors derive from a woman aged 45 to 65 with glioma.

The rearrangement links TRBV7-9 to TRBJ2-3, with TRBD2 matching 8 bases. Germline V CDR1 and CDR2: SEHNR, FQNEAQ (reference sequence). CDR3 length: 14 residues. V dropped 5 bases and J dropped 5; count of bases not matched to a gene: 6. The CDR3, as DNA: TGTGCCAGCAGCGTCCGGGGGGGAAGAGATACGCAGTATTTT. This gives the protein CASSVRGGRDTQYF.

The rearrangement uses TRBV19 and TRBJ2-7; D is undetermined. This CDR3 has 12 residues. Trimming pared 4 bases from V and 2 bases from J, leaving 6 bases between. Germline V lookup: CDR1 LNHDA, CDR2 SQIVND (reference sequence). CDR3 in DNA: TGTGCCAGTAGTACACAAACCTACGAGCAGTACTTC. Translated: CASSTQTYEQYF.

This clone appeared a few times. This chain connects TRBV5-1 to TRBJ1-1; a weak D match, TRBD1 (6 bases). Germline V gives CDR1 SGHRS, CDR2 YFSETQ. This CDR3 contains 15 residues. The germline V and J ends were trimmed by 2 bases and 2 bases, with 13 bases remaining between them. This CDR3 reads CASSLQGRGNTEAFF. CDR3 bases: TGCGCCAGCAGCTTACAGGGTAGAGGAAACACTGAAGCTTTCTTT. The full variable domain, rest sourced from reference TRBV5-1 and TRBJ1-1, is KAGVTQTPRYLIKTRGQQVTLSCSPISGHRSVSWYQQTPGQGLQFLFEYFSETQRNKGNFPGRFSGRQFSNSRSEMNVSTLELGDSALYLCASSLQGRGNTEAFFGQGTRLTVV.

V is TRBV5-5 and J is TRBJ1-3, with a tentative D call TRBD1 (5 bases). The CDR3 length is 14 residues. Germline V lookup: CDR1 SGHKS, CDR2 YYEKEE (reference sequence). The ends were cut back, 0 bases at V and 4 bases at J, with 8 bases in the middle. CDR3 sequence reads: CASSLEGVGNTIYF. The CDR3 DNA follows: TGTGCCAGCAGCTTGGAAGGGGTCGGAAACACCATATATTTT.

CDR3 residues: CASSMYGLGGQPQHF. CDR3 nucleotide sequence: TGTGCCAGTAGTATGTACGGCCTTGGAGGGCAGCCCCAGCATTTT. V gene TRBV19 combines with J gene TRBJ1-5; the D is unclear. V was pared by 3 bases and J by 7 bases, with 16 bases between. The CDR3 loop spans 15 amino acids. Germline CDR1 reads LNHDA; CDR2 reads SQIVND (reference sequence).

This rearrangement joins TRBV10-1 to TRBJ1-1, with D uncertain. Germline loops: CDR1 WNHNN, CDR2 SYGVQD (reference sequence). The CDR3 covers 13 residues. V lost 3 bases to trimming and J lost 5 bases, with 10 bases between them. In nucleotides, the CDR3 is TGCGCCAGCAGTGATAGCGGGAGAACTGAAGCTTTCTTT. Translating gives CASSDSGRTEAFF.

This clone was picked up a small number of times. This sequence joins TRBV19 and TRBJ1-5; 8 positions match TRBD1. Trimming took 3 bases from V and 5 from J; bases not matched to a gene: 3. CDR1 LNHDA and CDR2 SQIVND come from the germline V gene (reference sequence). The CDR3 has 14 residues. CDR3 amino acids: CASSIRTGYQPQHF. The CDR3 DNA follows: TGTGCCAGTAGTATTAGGACAGGGTATCAGCCCCAGCATTTT.

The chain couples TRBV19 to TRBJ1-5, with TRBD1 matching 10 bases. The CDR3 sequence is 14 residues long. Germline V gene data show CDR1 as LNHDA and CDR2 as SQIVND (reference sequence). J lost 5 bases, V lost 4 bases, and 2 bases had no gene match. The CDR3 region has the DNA TGTGCCAGTAGTAGAGGGACAGGGGATCAGCCCCAGCATTTT. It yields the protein CASSRGTGDQPQHF.

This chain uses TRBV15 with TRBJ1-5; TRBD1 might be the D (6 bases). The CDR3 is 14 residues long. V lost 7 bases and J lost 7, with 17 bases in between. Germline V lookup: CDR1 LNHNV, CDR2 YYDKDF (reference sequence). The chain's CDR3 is CATTSNREGQPQHF. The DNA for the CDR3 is TGTGCCACCACCAGCAACAGGGAAGGGCAGCCCCAGCATTTT.

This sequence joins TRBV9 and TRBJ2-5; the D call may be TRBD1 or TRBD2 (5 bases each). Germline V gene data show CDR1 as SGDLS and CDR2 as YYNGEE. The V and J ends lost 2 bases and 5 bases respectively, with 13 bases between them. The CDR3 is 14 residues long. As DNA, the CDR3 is TGTGCCAGCAGCGTTGGGGGTTTGGGGGAGACCCAGTACTTC. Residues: CASSVGGLGETQYF.

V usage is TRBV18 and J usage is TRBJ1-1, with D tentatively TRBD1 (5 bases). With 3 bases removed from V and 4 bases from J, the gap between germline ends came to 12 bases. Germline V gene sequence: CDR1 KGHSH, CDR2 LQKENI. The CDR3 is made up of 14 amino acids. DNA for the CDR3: TGTGCCAGCTCACCTCAGGGTGACTTCACTGAAGCTTTCTTT. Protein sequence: CASSPQGDFTEAFF. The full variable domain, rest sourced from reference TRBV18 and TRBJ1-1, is NAGVMQNPRHLVRRRGQEARLRCSPMKGHSHVYWYRQLPEEGLKFMVYLQKENIIDESGMPKERFSAEFPKEGPSILRIQQVVRGDSAAYFCASSPQGDFTEAFFGQGTRLTVV.

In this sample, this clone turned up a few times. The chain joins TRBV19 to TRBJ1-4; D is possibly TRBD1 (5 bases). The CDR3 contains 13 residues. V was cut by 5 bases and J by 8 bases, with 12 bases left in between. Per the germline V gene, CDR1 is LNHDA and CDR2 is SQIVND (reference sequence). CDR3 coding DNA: TGTGCCAGTAGTTCCCGAACAGGCGAAAAACTGTTTTTT. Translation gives CASSSRTGEKLFF. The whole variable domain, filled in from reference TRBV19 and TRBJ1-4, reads DGGITQSPKYLFRKEGQNVTLSCEQNLNHDAMYWYRQDPGQGLRLIYYSQIVNDFQKGDIAEGYSVSREKKESFPLTVTSAQKNPTAFYLCASSSRTGEKLFFGSGTQLSVL.

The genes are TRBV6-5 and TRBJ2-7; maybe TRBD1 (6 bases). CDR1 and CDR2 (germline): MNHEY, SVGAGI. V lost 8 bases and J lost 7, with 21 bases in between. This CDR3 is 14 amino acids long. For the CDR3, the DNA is TGTGCCAGCGGGCCCAGGCAGGGGTCCGGAGAGCAGTACTTC. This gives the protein CASGPRQGSGEQYF.

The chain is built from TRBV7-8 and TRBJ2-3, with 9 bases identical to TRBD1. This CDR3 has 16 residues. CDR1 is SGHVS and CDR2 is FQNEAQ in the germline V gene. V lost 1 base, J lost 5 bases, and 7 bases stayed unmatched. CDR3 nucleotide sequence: TGTGCCAGCAGCTTAGTTGGACAGGGGAGGAAAGATACGCAGTATTTT. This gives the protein CASSLVGQGRKDTQYF.

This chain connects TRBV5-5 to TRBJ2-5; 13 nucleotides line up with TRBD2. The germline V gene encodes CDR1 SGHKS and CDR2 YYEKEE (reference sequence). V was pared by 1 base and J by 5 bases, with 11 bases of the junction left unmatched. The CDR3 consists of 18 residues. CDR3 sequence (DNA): TGTGCCAGCAGCTTGAGTACTAGCGGGGGGGCTCACCGGGAGACCCAGTACTTC. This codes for CASSLSTSGGAHRETQYF.

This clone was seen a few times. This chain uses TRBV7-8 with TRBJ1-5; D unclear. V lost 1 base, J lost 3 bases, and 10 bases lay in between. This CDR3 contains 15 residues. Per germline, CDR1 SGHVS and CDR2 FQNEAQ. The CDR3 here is CASSLVGGYNQPQHF. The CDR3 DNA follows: TGTGCCAGCAGCTTAGTCGGCGGATACAATCAGCCCCAGCATTTT.

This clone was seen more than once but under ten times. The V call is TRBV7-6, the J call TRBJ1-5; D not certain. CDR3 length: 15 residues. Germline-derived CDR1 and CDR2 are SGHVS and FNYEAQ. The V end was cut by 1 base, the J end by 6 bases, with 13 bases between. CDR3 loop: CASSLGGGEGQPQHF. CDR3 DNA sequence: TGTGCCAGCAGCTTAGGGGGAGGCGAGGGTCAGCCCCAGCATTTT.

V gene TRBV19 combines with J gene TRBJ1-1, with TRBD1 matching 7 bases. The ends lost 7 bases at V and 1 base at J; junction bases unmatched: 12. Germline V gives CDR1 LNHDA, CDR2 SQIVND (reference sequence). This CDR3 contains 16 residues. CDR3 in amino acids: CASKDREYGSNTEAFF. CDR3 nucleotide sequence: TGTGCCAGTAAAGACAGGGAGTATGGGTCGAACACTGAAGCTTTCTTT.

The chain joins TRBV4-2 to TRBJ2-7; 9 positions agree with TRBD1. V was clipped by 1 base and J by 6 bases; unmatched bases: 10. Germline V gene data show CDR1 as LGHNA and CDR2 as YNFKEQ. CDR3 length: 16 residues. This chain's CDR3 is CASSQASTGGESEQYF. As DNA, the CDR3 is TGTGCCAGCAGCCAAGCCTCGACAGGGGGAGAGTCCGAGCAGTACTTC.

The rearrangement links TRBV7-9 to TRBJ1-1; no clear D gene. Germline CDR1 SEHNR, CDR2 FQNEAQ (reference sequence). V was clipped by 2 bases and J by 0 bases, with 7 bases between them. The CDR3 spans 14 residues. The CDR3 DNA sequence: TGTGCCAGCAGCTTAACCGCTATGAACACTGAAGCTTTCTTT. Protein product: CASSLTAMNTEAFF.

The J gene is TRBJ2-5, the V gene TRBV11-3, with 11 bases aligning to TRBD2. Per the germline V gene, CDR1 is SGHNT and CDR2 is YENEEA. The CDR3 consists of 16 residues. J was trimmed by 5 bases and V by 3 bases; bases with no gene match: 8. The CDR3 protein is CASSFLPSGGQETQYF. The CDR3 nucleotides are TGTGCCAGCAGCTTTCTCCCTAGCGGGGGGCAGGAGACCCAGTACTTC.

The CDR3 reads CASRRDRANTEAFF. The CDR3 coding sequence is TGTGCCAGCAGGAGGGACAGGGCTAACACTGAAGCTTTCTTT. The V and J genes are TRBV27 and TRBJ1-1; 9 positions agree with TRBD1. Germline values: CDR1 MNHEY, CDR2 SMNVEV (reference sequence). The CDR3 runs 14 residues. J gave up 2 bases and V 6 bases, and 4 bases lay outside the gene matches.

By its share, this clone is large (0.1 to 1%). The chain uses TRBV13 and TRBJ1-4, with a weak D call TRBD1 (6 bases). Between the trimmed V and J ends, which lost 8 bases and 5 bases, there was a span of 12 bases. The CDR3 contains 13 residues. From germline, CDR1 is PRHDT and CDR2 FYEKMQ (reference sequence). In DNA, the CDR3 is TGTGCCAGCCGGGGGCAATCGAATGAAAAACTGTTTTTT. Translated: CASRGQSNEKLFF. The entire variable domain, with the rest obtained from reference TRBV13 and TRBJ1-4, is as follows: AAGVIQSPRHLIKEKRETATLKCYPIPRHDTVYWYQQGPGQDPQFLISFYEKMQSDKGSIPDRFSAQQFSDYHSELNMSSLELGDSALYFCASRGQSNEKLFFGSGTQLSVL.

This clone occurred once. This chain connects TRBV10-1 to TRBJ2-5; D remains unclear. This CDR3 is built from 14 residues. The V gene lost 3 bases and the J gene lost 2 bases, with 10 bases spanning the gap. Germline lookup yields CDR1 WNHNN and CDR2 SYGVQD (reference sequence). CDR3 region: CASSEGGRQETQYF. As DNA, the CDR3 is TGCGCCAGCAGTGAAGGTGGTCGGCAAGAGACCCAGTACTTC.

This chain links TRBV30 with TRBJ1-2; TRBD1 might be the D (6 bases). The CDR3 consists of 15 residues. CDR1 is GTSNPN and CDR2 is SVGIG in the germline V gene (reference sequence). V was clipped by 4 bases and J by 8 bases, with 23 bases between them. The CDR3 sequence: CAWTQRQGLSGGYTF. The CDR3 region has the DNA TGTGCCTGGACACAGAGGCAGGGGCTTAGTGGGGGCTACACCTTC.

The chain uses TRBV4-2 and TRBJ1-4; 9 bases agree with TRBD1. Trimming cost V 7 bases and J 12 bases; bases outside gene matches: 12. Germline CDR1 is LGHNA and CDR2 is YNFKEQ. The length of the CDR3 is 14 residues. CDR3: CASNPGQGREELFF. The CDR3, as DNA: TGTGCCAGCAACCCGGGACAGGGACGAGAAGAACTGTTTTTT.

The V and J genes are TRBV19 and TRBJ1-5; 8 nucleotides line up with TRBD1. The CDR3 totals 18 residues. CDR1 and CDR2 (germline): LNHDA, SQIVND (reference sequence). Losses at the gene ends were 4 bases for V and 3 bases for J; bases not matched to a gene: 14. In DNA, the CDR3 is TGTGCCAGTAGTACCGTTCCTCCCCGGGACAGGTACAATCAGCCCCAGCATTTT. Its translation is CASSTVPPRDRYNQPQHF.